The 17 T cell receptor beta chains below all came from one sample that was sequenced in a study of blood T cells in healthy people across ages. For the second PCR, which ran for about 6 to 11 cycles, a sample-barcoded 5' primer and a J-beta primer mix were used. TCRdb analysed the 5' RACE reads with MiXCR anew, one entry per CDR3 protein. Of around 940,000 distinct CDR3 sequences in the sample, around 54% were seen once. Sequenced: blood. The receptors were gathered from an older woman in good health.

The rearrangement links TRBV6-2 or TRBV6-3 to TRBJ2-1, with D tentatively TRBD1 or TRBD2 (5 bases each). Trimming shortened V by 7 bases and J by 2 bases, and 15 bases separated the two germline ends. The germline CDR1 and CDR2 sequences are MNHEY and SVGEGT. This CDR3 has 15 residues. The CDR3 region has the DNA TGTGCCAGCAATCAGGCAGGGACCACCTACAATGAGCAGTTCTTC. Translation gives CASNQAGTTYNEQFF.

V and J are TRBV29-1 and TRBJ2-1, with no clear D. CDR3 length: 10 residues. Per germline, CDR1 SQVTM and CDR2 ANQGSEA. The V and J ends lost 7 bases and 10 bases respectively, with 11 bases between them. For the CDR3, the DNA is TGCAGCGCTGACTCCCTCGAGCAGTTCTTC. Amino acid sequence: CSADSLEQFF.

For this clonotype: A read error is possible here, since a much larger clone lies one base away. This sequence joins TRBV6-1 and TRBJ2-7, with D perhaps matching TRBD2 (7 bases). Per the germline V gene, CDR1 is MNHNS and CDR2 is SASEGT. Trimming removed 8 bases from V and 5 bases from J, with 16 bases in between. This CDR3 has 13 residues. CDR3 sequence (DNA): TGTGCCAGCTATACCGGGGGGCCTGACGAGCAGTACTTC. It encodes CASYTGGPDEQYF.

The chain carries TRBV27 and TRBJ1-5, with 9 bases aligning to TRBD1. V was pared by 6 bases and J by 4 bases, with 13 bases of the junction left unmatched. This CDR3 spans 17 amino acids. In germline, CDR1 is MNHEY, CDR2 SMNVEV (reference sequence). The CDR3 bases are TGTGCCAGCAGCCATCTTACAGGGACAGGGTATAATCAGCCCCAGCATTTT. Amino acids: CASSHLTGTGYNQPQHF.

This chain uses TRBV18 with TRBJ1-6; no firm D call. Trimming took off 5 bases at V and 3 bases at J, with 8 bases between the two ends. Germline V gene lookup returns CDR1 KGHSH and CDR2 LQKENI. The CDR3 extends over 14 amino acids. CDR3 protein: CASSMTDYNSPLHF. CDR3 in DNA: TGTGCCAGCTCAATGACGGACTATAATTCACCCCTCCACTTT.

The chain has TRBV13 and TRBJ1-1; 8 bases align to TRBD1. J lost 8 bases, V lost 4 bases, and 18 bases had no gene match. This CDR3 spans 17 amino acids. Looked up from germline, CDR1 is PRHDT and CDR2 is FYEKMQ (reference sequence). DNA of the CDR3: TGTGCCAGCAGCTCCCGTTCATTACCCGCAGGGGGCGCCGAAGCTTTCTTT. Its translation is CASSSRSLPAGGAEAFF.

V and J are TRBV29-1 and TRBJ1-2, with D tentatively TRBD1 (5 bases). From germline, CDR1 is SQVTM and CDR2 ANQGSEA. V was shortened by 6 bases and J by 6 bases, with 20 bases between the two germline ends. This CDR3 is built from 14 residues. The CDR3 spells CSVNPGGVYNGYTF. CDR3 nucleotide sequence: TGCAGCGTCAACCCGGGGGGGGTTTATAATGGCTACACCTTC.

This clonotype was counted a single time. The chain's CDR3 is CASSLTSPGYNEQFF. CDR3 in DNA: TGCGCCAGCAGCTTGACATCCCCAGGTTACAATGAGCAGTTCTTC. The chain is built from TRBV5-1 and TRBJ2-1; D gene unclear. CDR1 is SGHRS and CDR2 is YFSETQ in the germline V gene. The CDR3 loop spans 15 amino acids. V gave up 1 base and J gave up 4 bases, with 12 bases separating them.

CDR3 amino acids: CSVGGNEKLFF. The DNA of the CDR3 is TGCAGCGTTGGGGGTAATGAAAAACTGTTTTTT. The chain carries TRBV29-1 and TRBJ1-4; no firm D call. Trimming took off 4 bases at V and 4 bases at J, with 4 bases between the two ends. This CDR3 is 11 amino acids long. Per germline, CDR1 SQVTM and CDR2 ANQGSEA.

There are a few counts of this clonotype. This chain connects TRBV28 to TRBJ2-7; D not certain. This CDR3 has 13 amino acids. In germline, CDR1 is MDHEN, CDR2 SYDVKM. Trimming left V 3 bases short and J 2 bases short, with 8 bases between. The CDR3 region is CASSFRRPYEQYF. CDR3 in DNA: TGTGCCAGCAGTTTCAGGAGACCCTACGAGCAGTACTTC.

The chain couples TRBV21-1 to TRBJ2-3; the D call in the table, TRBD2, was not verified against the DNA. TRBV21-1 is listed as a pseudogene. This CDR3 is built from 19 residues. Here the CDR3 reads CASSPRSGQPRGTEDTQYF. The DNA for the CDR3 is TGTGCCAGCAGCCCCCGCAGCGGCCAACCTAGAGGCACAGAGGATACGCAGTATTTT.

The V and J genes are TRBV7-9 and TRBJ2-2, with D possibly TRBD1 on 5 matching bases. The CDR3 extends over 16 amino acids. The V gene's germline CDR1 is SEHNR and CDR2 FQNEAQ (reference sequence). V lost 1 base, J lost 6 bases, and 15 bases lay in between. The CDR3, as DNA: TGTGCCAGCAGCTTAGACGCCTATAGGGGTCCCGGGGAGCTGTTTTTT. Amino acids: CASSLDAYRGPGELFF.

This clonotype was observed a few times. The CDR3 here is CSAPDLRFSAYEQYF. The CDR3, as DNA: TGCAGTGCCCCAGATTTACGGTTTTCGGCTTACGAGCAGTACTTC. The genes are TRBV20-1 and TRBJ2-4; D gene ambiguous. The J call could be wrong; TRBJ2-7 is a better fit for the DNA end. The CDR3 totals 15 residues. In germline, CDR1 is DFQATT, CDR2 SNEGSKA (reference sequence).

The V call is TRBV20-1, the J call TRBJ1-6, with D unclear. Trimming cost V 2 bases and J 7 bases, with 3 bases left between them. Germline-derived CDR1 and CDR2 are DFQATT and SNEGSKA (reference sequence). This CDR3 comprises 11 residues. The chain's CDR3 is CSARRNSPLHF. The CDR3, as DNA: TGCAGTGCTAGAAGGAATTCACCCCTCCACTTT.

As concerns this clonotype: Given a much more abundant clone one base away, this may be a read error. DNA for the CDR3: TGCGCCAGCAGCGTAGGGGAGCTCGCCGGGGAGCTGTTTTTT. As protein: CASSVGELAGELFF. V and J are TRBV5-1 and TRBJ2-2; possibly TRBD1 or TRBD2 for D (5 bases each). The CDR3 contains 14 residues. The germline CDR1 and CDR2 sequences are SGHRS and YFSETQ. V was shortened by 4 bases and J by 6 bases, with 13 bases between the two germline ends. The full variable domain, rest sourced from reference TRBV5-1 and TRBJ2-2, is KAGVTQTPRYLIKTRGQQVTLSCSPISGHRSVSWYQQTPGQGLQFLFEYFSETQRNKGNFPGRFSGRQFSNSRSEMNVSTLELGDSALYLCASSVGELAGELFFGEGSRLTVL.

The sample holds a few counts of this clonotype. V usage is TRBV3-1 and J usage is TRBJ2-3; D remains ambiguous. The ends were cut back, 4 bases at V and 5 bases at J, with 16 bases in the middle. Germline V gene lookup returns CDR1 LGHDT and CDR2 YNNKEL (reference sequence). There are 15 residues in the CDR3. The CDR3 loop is CASSPGHRMLDTQYF. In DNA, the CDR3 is TGTGCCAGCAGCCCCGGGCATCGAATGTTAGATACGCAGTATTTT.

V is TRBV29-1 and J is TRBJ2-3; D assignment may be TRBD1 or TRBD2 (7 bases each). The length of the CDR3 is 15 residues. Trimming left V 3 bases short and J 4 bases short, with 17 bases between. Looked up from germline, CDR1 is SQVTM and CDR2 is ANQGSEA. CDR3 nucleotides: TGCAGCGTTGAGTTCAGGGGGGGTTTCGCAGATACGCAGTATTTT. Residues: CSVEFRGGFADTQYF.